At least ten counts were recorded for the clone carrying this T cell receptor beta chain. Its antigen is not identified. Clones were read by immunoSEQ multiplex PCR, and TCRdb kept only the in-frame ones, dropping some. Of approximately 980,000 clones listed, about 80% are singletons. This record belongs to a study of shared clonotypes between healthy human individuals. About the study: The study enrolled a couple of women and a few men aged 18 to 49.

CDR3 size: 14 residues. Germline loops: CDR1 GTSNPN, CDR2 SVGIG (reference sequence). With 4 bases removed from V and 1 base from J, the gap between germline ends came to 8 bases. Study-wide points: Across subsets, estimated richness was generally greater for naive than for memory populations. Rarefaction curves obtained for sorted subsets showed sequencing incomplete despite large depth.

This TCR was recovered from a man between 18 and 29 years old in good health. This chain uses TRBV30 with TRBJ2-6, with unresolved D. Sequences were obtained from memory CD4+ T cells sorted from blood. Subset specified: CD45RA-negative fraction. CDR3 loop: CAWKIQSGANVLTF. In nucleotides, the CDR3 is TGTGCCTGGAAGATCCAGTCTGGGGCCAACGTCCTGACTTTC.